This T cell receptor beta chain was identified during a study of shared clonotypes between healthy human individuals. Study-wide results and caveats: The generation probabilities recorded for non-shared clonotypes fell below those of clonotypes shared by all four donors.

In the case of this clone: Its antigen is unidentified.

Naive CD8 populations comprised CD45RO-negative cells positively selected for CCR7, excluding terminally differentiated effector memory CD45RA+ cells. TCRdb's copy holds only in-frame clones and misses some; the assay was immunoSEQ multiplex PCR. Here the sample spans around 2,000,000 clones, 85% to 95% being singletons. This clonotype was sampled from a man aged 18 to 29 in good health. Some clones in this sample may be carry-over from other donors' samples. Sequenced material: naive CD8+ T cells from PBMCs.

CDR3 in amino acids: CASRPSLSGGYNEQFF. CDR3 sequence (DNA): TGTGCCAGCAGACCCTCTTTGAGCGGAGGTTACAATGAGCAGTTCTTC. The chain uses TRBV2 and TRBJ2-1, with D maybe TRBD2 (5 bases). Germline CDR1 SNHLY, CDR2 FYNNEI. With 6 bases removed from V and 4 bases from J, the gap between germline ends came to 19 bases. There are 16 residues in the CDR3.